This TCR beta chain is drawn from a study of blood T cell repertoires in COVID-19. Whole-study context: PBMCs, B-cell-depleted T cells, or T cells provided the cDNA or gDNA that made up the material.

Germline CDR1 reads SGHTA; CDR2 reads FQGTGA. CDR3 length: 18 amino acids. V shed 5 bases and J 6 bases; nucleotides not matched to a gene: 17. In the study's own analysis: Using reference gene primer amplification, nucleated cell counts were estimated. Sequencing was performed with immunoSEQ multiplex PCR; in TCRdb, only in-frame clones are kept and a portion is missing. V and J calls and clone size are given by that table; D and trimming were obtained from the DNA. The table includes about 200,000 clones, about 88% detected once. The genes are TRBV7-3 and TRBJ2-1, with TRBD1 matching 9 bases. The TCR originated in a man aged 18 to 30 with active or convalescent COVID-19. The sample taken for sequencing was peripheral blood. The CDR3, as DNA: TGTGCCAGCAGCAAAATGGCCCCTGGACAGGGGTATCGCAATGAGCAGTTCTTC. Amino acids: CASSKMAPGQGYRNEQFF. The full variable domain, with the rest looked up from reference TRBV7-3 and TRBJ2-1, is GAGVSQTPSNKVTEKGKYVELRCDPISGHTALYWYRQSLGQGPEFLIYFQGTGAADDSGLPNDRFFAVRPEGSVSTLKIQRTERGDSAVYLCASSKMAPGQGYRNEQFFGPGTRLTVL.